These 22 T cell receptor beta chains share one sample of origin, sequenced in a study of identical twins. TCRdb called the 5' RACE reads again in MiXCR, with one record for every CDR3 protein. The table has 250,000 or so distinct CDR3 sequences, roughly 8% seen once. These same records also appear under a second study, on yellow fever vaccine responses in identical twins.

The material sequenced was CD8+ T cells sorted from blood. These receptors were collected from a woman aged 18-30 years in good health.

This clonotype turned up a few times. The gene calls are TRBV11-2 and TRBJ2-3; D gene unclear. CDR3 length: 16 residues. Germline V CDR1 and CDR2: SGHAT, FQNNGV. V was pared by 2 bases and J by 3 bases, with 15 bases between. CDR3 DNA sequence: TGTGCCAGCAGCTTACTAGTTTTGGCTCGTACAGATACGCAGTATTTT. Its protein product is CASSLLVLARTDTQYF.

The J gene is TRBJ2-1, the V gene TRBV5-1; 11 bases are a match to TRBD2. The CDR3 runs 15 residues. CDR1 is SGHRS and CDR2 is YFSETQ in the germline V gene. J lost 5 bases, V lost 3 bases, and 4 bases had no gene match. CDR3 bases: TGCGCCAGCAGCTCGGGACTAGCGGAGCACAATGAGCAGTTCTTC. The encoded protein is CASSSGLAEHNEQFF.

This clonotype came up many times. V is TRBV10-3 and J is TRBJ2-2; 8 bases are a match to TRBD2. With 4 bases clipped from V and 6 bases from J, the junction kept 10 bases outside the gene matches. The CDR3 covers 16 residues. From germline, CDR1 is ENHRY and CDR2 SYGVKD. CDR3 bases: TGTGCCATCAGTGTCCGGCGGGAGGAAGGTCCCGGGGAGCTGTTTTTT. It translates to CAISVRREEGPGELFF.

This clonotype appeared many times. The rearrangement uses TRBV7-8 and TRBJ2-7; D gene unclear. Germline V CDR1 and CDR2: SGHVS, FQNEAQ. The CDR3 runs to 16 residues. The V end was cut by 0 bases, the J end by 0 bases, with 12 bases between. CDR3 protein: CASSLASQESSYEQYF. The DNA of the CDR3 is TGTGCCAGCAGCTTAGCTTCTCAGGAGAGCTCCTACGAGCAGTACTTC. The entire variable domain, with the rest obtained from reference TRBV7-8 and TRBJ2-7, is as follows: GAGVSQSPRYKVAKRGQDVALRCDPISGHVSLFWYQQALGQGPEFLTYFQNEAQLDKSGLPSDRFFAERPEGSVSTLKIQRTQQEDSAVYLCASSLASQESSYEQYFGPGTRLTVT.

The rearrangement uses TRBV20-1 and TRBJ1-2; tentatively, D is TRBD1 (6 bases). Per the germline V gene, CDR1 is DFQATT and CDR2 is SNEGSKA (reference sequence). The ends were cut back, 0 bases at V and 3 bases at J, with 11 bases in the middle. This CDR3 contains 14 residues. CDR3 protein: CSARDRGQYYGYTF. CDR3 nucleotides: TGCAGTGCTAGAGATCGGGGGCAGTACTATGGCTACACCTTC.

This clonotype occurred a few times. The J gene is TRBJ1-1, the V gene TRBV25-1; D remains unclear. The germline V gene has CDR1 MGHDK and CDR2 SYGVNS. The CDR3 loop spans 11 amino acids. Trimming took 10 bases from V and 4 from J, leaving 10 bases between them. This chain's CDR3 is CATFRSTEAFF. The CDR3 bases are TGTGCCACCTTTCGGAGCACTGAAGCTTTCTTT.

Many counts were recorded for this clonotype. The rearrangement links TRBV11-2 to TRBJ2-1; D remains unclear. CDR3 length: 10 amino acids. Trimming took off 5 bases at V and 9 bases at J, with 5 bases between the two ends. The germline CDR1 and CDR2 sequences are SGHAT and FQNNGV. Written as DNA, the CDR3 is TGTGCCAGCAGCGCCGGTGAGCAGTTCTTC. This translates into CASSAGEQFF.

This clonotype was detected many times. CDR3 protein: CASSYPPRLGTDTQYF. In DNA, the CDR3 is TGTGCCAGCAGTTACCCCCCGAGGCTGGGCACAGATACGCAGTATTTT. The chain carries TRBV6-5 and TRBJ2-3; unclear D gene. The V and J ends lost 2 bases and 1 base respectively, with 13 bases between them. CDR3 length: 16 residues. In germline, CDR1 is MNHEY, CDR2 SVGAGI.

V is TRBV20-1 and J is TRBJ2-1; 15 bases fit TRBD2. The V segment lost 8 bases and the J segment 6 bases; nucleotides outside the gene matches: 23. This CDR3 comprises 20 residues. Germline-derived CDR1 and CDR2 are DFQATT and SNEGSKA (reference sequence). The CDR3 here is CSFPPTGTSGRTYSPNEQFF. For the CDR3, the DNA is TGCAGTTTTCCCCCGACCGGGACTAGCGGGAGGACCTACTCCCCCAATGAGCAGTTCTTC.

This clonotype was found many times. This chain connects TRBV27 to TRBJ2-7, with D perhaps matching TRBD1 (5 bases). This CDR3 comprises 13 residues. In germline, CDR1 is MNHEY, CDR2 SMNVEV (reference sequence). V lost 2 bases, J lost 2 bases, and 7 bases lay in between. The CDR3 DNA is TGTGCCAGCAGTTTACAGGGAACCTACGAGCAGTACTTC. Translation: CASSLQGTYEQYF.

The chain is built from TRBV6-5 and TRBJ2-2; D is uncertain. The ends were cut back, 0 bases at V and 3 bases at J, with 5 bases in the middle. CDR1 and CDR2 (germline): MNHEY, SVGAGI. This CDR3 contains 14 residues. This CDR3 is CASSYSSYTGELFF. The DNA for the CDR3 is TGTGCCAGCAGTTACTCAAGTTACACCGGGGAGCTGTTTTTT.

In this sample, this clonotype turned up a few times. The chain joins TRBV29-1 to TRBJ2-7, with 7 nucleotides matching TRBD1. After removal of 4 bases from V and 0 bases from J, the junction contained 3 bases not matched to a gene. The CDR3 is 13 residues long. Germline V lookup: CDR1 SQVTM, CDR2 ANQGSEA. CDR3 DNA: TGCAGCGTTGCGGACAGGCTCTCCTACGAGCAGTACTTC. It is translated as CSVADRLSYEQYF.

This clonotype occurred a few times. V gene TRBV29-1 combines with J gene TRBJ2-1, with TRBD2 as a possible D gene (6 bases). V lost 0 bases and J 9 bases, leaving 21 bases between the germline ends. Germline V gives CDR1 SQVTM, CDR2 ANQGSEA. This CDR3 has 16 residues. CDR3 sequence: CSVEEIGAHGSGEQFF. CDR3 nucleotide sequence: TGCAGCGTTGAAGAAATTGGGGCCCACGGGAGCGGTGAGCAGTTCTTC.

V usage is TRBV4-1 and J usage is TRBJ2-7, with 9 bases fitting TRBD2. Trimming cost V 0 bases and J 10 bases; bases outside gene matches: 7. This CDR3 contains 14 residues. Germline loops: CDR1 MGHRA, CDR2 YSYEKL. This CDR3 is CASSQDPLAGNQYF. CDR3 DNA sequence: TGCGCCAGCAGCCAAGATCCACTAGCGGGTAATCAGTACTTC.

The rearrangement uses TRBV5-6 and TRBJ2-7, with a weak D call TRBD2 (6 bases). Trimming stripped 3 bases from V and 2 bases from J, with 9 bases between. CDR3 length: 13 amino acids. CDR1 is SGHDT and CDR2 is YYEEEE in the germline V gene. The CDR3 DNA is TGTGCCAGCAGCTGGAGGGCAACCTACGAGCAGTACTTC. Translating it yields CASSWRATYEQYF.

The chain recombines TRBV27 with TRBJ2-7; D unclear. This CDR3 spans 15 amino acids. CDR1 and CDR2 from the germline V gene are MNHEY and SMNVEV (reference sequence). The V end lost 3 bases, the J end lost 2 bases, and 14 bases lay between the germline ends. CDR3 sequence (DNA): TGTGCCAGCAGTTTCGGTCCCGGTGGGGCCTACGAGCAGTACTTC. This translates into CASSFGPGGAYEQYF.

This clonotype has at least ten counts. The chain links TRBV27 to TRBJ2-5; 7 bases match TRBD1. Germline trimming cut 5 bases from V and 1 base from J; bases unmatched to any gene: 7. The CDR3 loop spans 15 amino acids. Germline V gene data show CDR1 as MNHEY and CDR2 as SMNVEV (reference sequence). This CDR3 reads CASSAWDSPQETQYF. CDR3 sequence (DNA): TGTGCCAGCAGTGCCTGGGACAGCCCCCAAGAGACCCAGTACTTC.

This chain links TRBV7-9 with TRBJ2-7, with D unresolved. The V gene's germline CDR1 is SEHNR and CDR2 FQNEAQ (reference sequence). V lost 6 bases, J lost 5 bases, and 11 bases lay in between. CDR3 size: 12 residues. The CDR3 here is CASSRLGHEQYF. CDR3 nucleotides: TGTGCCAGCAGTAGATTAGGGCACGAGCAGTACTTC.

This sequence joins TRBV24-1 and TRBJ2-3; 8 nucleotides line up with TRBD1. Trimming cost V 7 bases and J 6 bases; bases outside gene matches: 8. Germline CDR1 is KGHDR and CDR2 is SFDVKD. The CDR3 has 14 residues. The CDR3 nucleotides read TGTGCCACCAGCATGACAGGGGATTTGGATACGCAGTATTTT. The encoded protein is CATSMTGDLDTQYF.

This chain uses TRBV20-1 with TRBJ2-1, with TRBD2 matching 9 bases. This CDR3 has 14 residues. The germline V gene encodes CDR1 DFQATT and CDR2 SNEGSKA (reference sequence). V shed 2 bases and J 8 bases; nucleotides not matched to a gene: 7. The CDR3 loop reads CSARSLAGSYEQFF. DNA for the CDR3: TGCAGTGCTAGATCGCTAGCGGGAAGCTATGAGCAGTTCTTC.

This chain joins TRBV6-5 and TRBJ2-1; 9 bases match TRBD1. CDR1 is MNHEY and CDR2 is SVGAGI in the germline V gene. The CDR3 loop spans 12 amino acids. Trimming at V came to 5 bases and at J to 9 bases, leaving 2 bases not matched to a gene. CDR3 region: CASSPDRGEQFF. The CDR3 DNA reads TGTGCCAGCAGTCCGGACAGGGGTGAGCAGTTCTTC.

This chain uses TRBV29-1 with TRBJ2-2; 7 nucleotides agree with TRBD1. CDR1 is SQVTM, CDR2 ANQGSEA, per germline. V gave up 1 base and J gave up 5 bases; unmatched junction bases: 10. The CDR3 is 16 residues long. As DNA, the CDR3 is TGCAGCGTTGAAGGGAGAGGGGCAGGGGGAACCGGGGAGCTGTTTTTT. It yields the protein CSVEGRGAGGTGELFF.